This passage covers 8 T cell receptor beta chains from one sample sequenced in a study of T cells in Graves' hyperthyroidism and ophthalmopathy. RNA transcripts were the template for amplifying TCR beta CDR3 regions. RT-PCR in the first round (using the HTBI primer set) targeted the TCR CDR3. From the multiplex PCR reads, TCRdb called clonotypes with MiXCR, one entry per CDR3 protein. The profile covers roughly 700,000 distinct CDR3 sequences, with 11% to 15% appearing a single time and roughly a tenth taken by the ten largest. What was sequenced was blood. The receptors originated from a woman under 30 with Graves' hyperthyroidism.

In this sample, this clonotype turned up a few times. The chain has TRBV2 and TRBJ2-2, with D perhaps matching TRBD1 or TRBD2 (6 bases each). The length of the CDR3 is 16 residues. The V gene's germline CDR1 is SNHLY and CDR2 FYNNEI. Trimming cost V 2 bases and J 6 bases, with 16 bases left between them. CDR3 loop: CASSESSRGGSGELFF. As DNA, the CDR3 is TGTGCCAGCAGTGAATCGAGCCGAGGGGGGTCCGGGGAGCTGTTTTTT.

There are many counts of this clonotype. V and J are TRBV28 and TRBJ2-3; TRBD2 matches 7 bases. Germline trimming cut 6 bases from V and 1 base from J; bases unmatched to any gene: 7. The germline CDR1 and CDR2 sequences are MDHEN and SYDVKM. This CDR3 contains 15 residues. CDR3 nucleotide sequence: TGTGCCAGCAGCTCCCCGGGGAGGGGCACAGATACGCAGTATTTT. Translation gives CASSSPGRGTDTQYF.

V usage is TRBV20-1 and J usage is TRBJ2-1, with 8 nucleotides matching TRBD2. CDR1 and CDR2 from the germline V gene are DFQATT and SNEGSKA (reference sequence). After removal of 0 bases from V and 0 bases from J, the junction contained 13 bases not matched to a gene. The CDR3 sequence is 19 residues long. The CDR3 loop is CSARDIGLAYQSSYNEQFF. CDR3 DNA sequence: TGCAGTGCTAGAGATATCGGACTAGCTTACCAGAGCTCCTACAATGAGCAGTTCTTC.

The J gene is TRBJ2-7, the V gene TRBV6-2 or TRBV6-3, with 7 bases that match TRBD2. J lost 0 bases, V lost 6 bases, and 14 bases had no gene match. CDR3 size: 17 residues. Per germline, CDR1 MNHEY and CDR2 SVGEGT. CDR3 in DNA: TGTGCCAGCAGACCTCTCATCCTAAGGGACTACTCCTACGAGCAGTACTTC. Its protein product is CASRPLILRDYSYEQYF.

V is TRBV2 and J is TRBJ1-1; TRBD1 might be the D (5 bases). Trimming removed 5 bases at V and 6 bases at J, with 16 bases between. This CDR3 has 14 residues. Per the germline V gene, CDR1 is SNHLY and CDR2 is FYNNEI. The CDR3 sequence is CASSRTQSSAEAFF. CDR3 in DNA: TGTGCCAGCAGTAGGACACAAAGCAGTGCTGAAGCTTTCTTT.

The chain recombines TRBV28 with TRBJ2-5, with D hard to call. Trimming took 5 bases from V and 4 from J, leaving 14 bases between them. The CDR3 spans 14 residues. Germline loops: CDR1 MDHEN, CDR2 SYDVKM. The CDR3 here is CASSIPSVGETQYF. The DNA of the CDR3 is TGTGCCAGCAGTATCCCTAGTGTAGGAGAGACCCAGTACTTC.

In this sample, this clonotype turned up a few times. The chain employs TRBV4-1 and TRBJ2-1, with a possible D match to TRBD2 (5 bases). Trimming stripped 3 bases from V and 4 bases from J, with 13 bases between. The CDR3 covers 15 residues. The germline V gene has CDR1 MGHRA and CDR2 YSYEKL. The CDR3 DNA reads as TGCGCCAGCAGCCAGGTTGCTACGGGGTACAATGAGCAGTTCTTC. This sequence encodes CASSQVATGYNEQFF.

The rearrangement joins TRBV12-3 or TRBV12-4 to TRBJ1-5; D gene unclear. V lost 5 bases and J 3 bases, leaving 11 bases between the germline ends. The CDR3 length is 14 residues. Here the CDR3 reads CASSANGNNQPQHF. The CDR3 DNA is TGTGCCAGCAGTGCCAACGGCAACAATCAGCCCCAGCATTTT.